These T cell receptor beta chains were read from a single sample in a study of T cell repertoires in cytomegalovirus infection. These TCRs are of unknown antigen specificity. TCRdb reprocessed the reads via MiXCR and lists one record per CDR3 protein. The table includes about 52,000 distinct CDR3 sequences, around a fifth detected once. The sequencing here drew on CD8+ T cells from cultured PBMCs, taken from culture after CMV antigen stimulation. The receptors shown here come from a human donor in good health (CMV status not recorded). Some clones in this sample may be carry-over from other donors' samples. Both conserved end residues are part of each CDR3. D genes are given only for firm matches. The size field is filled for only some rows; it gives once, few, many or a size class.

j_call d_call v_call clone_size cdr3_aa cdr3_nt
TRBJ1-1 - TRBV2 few CASSDGGENTEAFF TGTGCCAGCAGTGACGGTGGGGAAAACACTGAAGCTTTCTTT
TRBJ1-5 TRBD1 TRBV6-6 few CASSYLTPTTGVDQPQHF TGTGCCAGCAGTTACCTTACCCCGACGACAGGGGTAGATCAGCCCCAGCATTTT
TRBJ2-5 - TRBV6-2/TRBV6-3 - CASSYVQDGMDQETQYF TGTGCCAGCAGTTACGTACAGGATGGGATGGACCAAGAGACCCAGTACTTC
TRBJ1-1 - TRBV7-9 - CASRGRGLYTEAFF TGTGCCAGCCGCGGTAGGGGACTTTACACTGAAGCTTTCTTT
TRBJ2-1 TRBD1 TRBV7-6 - CASSLGQGELGNEQFF TGTGCCAGCAGCTTAGGACAGGGGGAACTTGGCAATGAGCAGTTCTTC
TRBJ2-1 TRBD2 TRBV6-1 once CASSPSSGGTYNEQFF TGTGCCAGCAGTCCTTCTAGCGGGGGGACCTACAATGAGCAGTTCTTC
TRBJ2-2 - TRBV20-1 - CSAPGVEKNTGELFF TGCAGTGCCCCCGGGGTGGAGAAGAACACCGGGGAGCTGTTTTTT
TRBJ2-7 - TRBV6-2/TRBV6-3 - CASRLDTSYEQYF TGTGCCAGCAGATTGGACACGAGCTACGAGCAGTACTTC
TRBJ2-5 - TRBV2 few CASSEKGYQETQYF TGTGCCAGCAGTGAAAAGGGCTACCAAGAGACCCAGTACTTC
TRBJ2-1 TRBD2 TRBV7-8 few CASSFSGGLNEQFF TGTGCCAGCAGCTTTAGCGGGGGGCTCAATGAGCAGTTCTTC
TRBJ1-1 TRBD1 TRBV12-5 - CASGAPGTGVAEAFF TGTGCTAGTGGTGCACCCGGGACAGGGGTTGCTGAAGCTTTCTTT
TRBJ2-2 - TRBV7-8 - CASSRDQLITGELFF TGTGCCAGCAGCAGGGACCAATTAATCACCGGGGAGCTGTTTTTT
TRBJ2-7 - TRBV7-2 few CASSLGPSYEQYF TGTGCCAGCAGCCTGGGACCCTCCTACGAGCAGTACTTC
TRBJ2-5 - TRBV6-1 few CASSEAAQAGETQYF TGTGCCAGCAGTGAAGCTGCCCAGGCGGGAGAGACCCAGTACTTC
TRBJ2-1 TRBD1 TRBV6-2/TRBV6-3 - CASSPTGFVYNEQFF TGTGCCAGCAGTCCGACAGGGTTCGTTTACAATGAGCAGTTCTTC
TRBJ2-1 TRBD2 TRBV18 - CASSPASGAYNEQFF TGTGCCAGCTCACCGGCTAGCGGGGCCTACAATGAGCAGTTCTTC
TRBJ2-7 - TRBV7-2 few CASSLGGIHEQYF TGTGCCAGCAGCTTAGGGGGAATCCACGAGCAGTACTTC
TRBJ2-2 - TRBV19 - CASTHTGELFF TGTGCCAGTACCCACACCGGGGAGCTGTTTTTT
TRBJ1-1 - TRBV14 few CASSRRGTEAFF TGTGCCAGCAGCCGACGGGGCACTGAAGCTTTCTTT
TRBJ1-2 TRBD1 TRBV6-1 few CASSEFSGQAYGGYTF TGTGCCAGCAGTGAATTTAGTGGACAGGCCTATGGGGGCTACACCTTC
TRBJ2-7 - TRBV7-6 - CASSPGTTGVPLKSYEQYF TGTGCCAGCAGCCCCGGGACGACTGGCGTACCACTCAAATCCTACGAGCAGTACTTC
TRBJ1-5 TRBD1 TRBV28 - CASSWTGYGNQPQHF TGTGCCAGCAGTTGGACAGGGTATGGCAATCAGCCCCAGCATTTT
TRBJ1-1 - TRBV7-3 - CASSLKGRSYNTEAFF TGTGCCAGCAGCTTAAAAGGCCGAAGCTATAACACTGAAGCTTTCTTT
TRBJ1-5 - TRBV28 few CASSWTGDSNQPQHF TGTGCCAGCAGTTGGACTGGAGATAGCAATCAGCCCCAGCATTTT
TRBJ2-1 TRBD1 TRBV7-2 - CASSFRRQGRTYNEQFF TGTGCCAGCAGCTTCAGAAGACAGGGGCGTACCTACAATGAGCAGTTCTTC
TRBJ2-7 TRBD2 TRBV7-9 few CASSLAAGGPGGYEQYF TGTGCCAGCAGCCTCGCAGCGGGGGGTCCAGGGGGCTACGAGCAGTACTTC
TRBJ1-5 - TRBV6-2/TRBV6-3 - CASSYGQTNSNQPQHF TGTGCCAGCAGTTATGGGCAGACTAATAGCAATCAGCCCCAGCATTTT
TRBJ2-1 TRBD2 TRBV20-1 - CSARGRGDNEQFF TGCAGTGCTAGAGGGCGGGGGGACAATGAGCAGTTCTTC
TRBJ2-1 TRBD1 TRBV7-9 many CASSHTPSTGTGANEQFF TGTGCCAGCAGCCACACGCCAAGTACCGGGACAGGGGCAAATGAGCAGTTCTTC
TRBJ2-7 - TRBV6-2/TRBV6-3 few CASSYEPGTSGEQYF TGTGCCAGCAGTTACGAGCCAGGGACGAGTGGCGAGCAGTACTTC
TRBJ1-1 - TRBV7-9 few CASSLAHPANTEAFF TGTGCCAGCAGCTTAGCGCACCCCGCGAACACTGAAGCTTTCTTT
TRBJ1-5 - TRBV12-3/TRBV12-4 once CASRSSGGFNQPQHF TGTGCCAGCAGGAGTTCGGGGGGATTCAATCAGCCCCAGCATTTT
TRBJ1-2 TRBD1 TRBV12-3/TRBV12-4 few CASSSMTGGRGYTF TGTGCCAGCAGTTCCATGACAGGGGGCCGGGGCTACACCTTC
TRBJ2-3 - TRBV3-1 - CASSQDIRTRTDTQYF TGTGCCAGCAGCCAAGATATCAGGACTCGCACAGATACGCAGTATTTT
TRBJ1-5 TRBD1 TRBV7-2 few CASSLDGTGSNQPQHF TGTGCCAGCAGCTTAGATGGGACAGGGTCTAATCAGCCCCAGCATTTT
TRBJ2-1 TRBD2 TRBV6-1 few CASRLSGGAAYNEQFF TGTGCCAGCAGACTAAGCGGGGGGGCCGCCTACAATGAGCAGTTCTTC
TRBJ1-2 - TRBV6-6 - CASSYVRVGYTF TGTGCCAGCAGTTACGTGAGGGTTGGCTACACCTTC
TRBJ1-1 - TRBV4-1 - CASSQHLGNTEAFF TGCGCCAGCAGCCAGCACTTGGGGAACACTGAAGCTTTCTTT
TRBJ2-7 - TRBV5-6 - CASSLFTGRPQQYF TGTGCCAGCAGCTTGTTTACAGGGCGCCCCCAGCAGTACTTC
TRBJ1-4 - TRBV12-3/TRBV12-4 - CASSLNQGPNEKLFF TGTGCCAGCAGTTTAAACCAGGGTCCTAATGAAAAACTGTTTTTT
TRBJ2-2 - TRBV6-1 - CASRDTNTGELFF TGTGCCAGCAGGGACACGAACACCGGGGAGCTGTTTTTT
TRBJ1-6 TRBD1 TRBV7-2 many CASSLAPGGNSPLHF TGTGCCAGCAGCTTAGCGCCAGGGGGTAATTCACCCCTCCACTTT
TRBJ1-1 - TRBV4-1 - CASSQVQGNTEAFF TGCGCCAGCAGCCAAGTTCAGGGGAACACTGAAGCTTTCTTT
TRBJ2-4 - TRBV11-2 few CASSFPGRGSAKNIQYF TGTGCCAGCAGCTTTCCAGGGAGGGGGTCGGCCAAAAACATTCAGTACTTC
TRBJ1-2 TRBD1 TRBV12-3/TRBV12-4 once CAARGGEGASYGYTF TGTGCCGCACGAGGCGGGGAGGGGGCTTCCTATGGCTACACCTTC
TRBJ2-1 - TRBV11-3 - CASSFGVGGHNEQFF TGTGCCAGCAGCTTTGGAGTCGGGGGGCACAATGAGCAGTTCTTC
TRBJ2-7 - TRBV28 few CASSSPRGAFYEQYF TGTGCCAGCAGTTCCCCCCGGGGGGCGTTCTACGAGCAGTACTTC
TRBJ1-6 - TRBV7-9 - CASRVEGFNSPLHF TGTGCCAGCAGGGTGGAAGGGTTTAATTCACCCCTCCACTTT
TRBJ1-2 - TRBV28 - CASSLKEPPLNYGYTF TGTGCCAGCAGTTTAAAGGAGCCCCCATTAAACTATGGCTACACCTTC
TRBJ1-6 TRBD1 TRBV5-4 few CASSLRTGQGFLTNSPLHF TGTGCCAGCAGCTTAAGGACGGGACAGGGGTTTCTTACCAATTCACCCCTCCACTTT
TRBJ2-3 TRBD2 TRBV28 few CASSPSGLAGAMDTQYF TGTGCCAGCAGTCCTTCGGGACTAGCGGGGGCCATGGATACGCAGTATTTT
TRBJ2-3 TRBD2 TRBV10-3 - CAISEGRDQTDTQYF TGTGCCATCAGTGAAGGGAGGGACCAAACAGATACGCAGTATTTT